A single sample is the source of the 20 T cell receptor beta chains below, sequenced in a study of identical twins. TCRdb reanalysed the 5' RACE reads using MiXCR and keeps one entry per CDR3 protein. The sample has more than 600,000 distinct CDR3 sequences; 15% to 20% are singletons. This sample was shared with a second study, whose subject was T cells expressing NK-cell markers.

The sample consisted of PBMCs. These receptors came from a woman between 18 and 29 years old in good health.

The chain recombines TRBV10-3 with TRBJ2-1, with 8 nucleotides matching TRBD2. Germline CDR1 reads ENHRY; CDR2 reads SYGVKD. Unmatched junction bases numbered 3, after V lost 3 bases and J lost 5 bases. The CDR3 spans 14 residues. The CDR3 loop is CAISEGTRDNEQFF. CDR3 nucleotide sequence: TGTGCCATCAGTGAAGGGACTAGAGACAATGAGCAGTTCTTC.

V and J are TRBV29-1 and TRBJ2-7; D is perhaps TRBD1 or TRBD2 (5 bases each). CDR3 length equals 12 residues. V lost 1 base and J lost 5, with 9 bases in between. CDR1 SQVTM and CDR2 ANQGSEA come from the germline V gene. The CDR3 sequence: CSVEGDPHEQYF. CDR3 sequence (DNA): TGCAGCGTTGAAGGGGACCCCCACGAGCAGTACTTC.

This clonotype was recorded once. The rearrangement joins TRBV9 to TRBJ2-7; either TRBD1 or TRBD2 may fit D (6 bases each). The ends were cut back, 2 bases at V and 0 bases at J, with 12 bases in the middle. The CDR3 length is 15 residues. The germline V gene encodes CDR1 SGDLS and CDR2 YYNGEE. The CDR3 coding sequence is TGTGCCAGCAGCGTGGAGGGGGACGTCTCCTACGAGCAGTACTTC. Encoded protein: CASSVEGDVSYEQYF.

The table lists this clonotype with a few counts. The genes are TRBV5-5 and TRBJ2-1, with D unresolved. The CDR3 is 15 amino acids. V lost 2 bases to trimming and J lost 1 base, with 10 bases between them. The germline V gene has CDR1 SGHKS and CDR2 YYEKEE (reference sequence). The CDR3 DNA is TGTGCCAGCAGCTTAATTATTGGGTCCTACAATGAGCAGTTCTTC. It translates to CASSLIIGSYNEQFF. The entire variable domain, with the rest obtained from reference TRBV5-5 and TRBJ2-1, is as follows: DAGVTQSPTHLIKTRGQQVTLRCSPISGHKSVSWYQQVLGQGPQFIFQYYEKEERGRGNFPDRFSARQFPNYSSELNVNALLLGDSALYLCASSLIIGSYNEQFFGPGTRLTVL.

This clonotype has a single count. The V call is TRBV7-8, the J call TRBJ2-1; D possibly corresponds to TRBD2 (6 bases). This CDR3 is built from 15 residues. Trimming shortened V by 5 bases and J by 2 bases, and 13 bases separated the two germline ends. Germline values: CDR1 SGHVS, CDR2 FQNEAQ. CDR3 DNA: TGTGCCAGCAGCCGCGGGGCGGGTCCCTACAATGAGCAGTTCTTC. Its translation is CASSRGAGPYNEQFF.

This sequence joins TRBV5-1 and TRBJ2-1; 14 positions match TRBD2. Unmatched junction bases numbered 11, after V lost 3 bases and J lost 9 bases. Germline CDR1 and CDR2: SGHRS and YFSETQ. The CDR3 covers 17 residues. CDR3 residues: CASSSTSGRAAGGEQFF. In nucleotides, the CDR3 is TGCGCCAGCAGCTCGACTAGCGGGAGGGCGGCTGGCGGTGAGCAGTTCTTC.

This clonotype has only a few counts. The chain couples TRBV12-3 or TRBV12-4 to TRBJ2-4, with 7 bases that match TRBD1. The CDR3 has 16 residues. With V trimmed by 4 bases and J by 1 base, 7 bases remained unmatched. The CDR3 reads CASSSEIRGAKNIQYF. The DNA for the CDR3 is TGTGCCAGCAGTTCCGAAATCAGGGGGGCCAAAAACATTCAGTACTTC.

The genes are TRBV7-2 and TRBJ1-6; tentative D call: TRBD1 (5 bases). The germline V gene has CDR1 SGHTA and CDR2 FQGNSA. V lost 5 bases to trimming and J lost 7 bases, with 9 bases between them. This CDR3 has 13 amino acids. The CDR3 here is CASSGHWNSPLHF. DNA of the CDR3: TGTGCCAGCAGCGGACACTGGAATTCACCCCTCCACTTT.

The rearrangement links TRBV7-2 to TRBJ2-7; 7 nucleotides align to TRBD1. Germline V lookup: CDR1 SGHTA, CDR2 FQGNSA. This CDR3 comprises 13 residues. After removal of 5 bases from V and 9 bases from J, the junction contained 10 bases not matched to a gene. The CDR3 spells CASSHDRVGRQYF. For the CDR3, the DNA is TGTGCCAGCAGCCATGACAGGGTCGGCAGGCAGTACTTC.

The chain has TRBV12-3 or TRBV12-4 and TRBJ1-5; the D gene is possibly TRBD1 (5 bases). This CDR3 contains 12 residues. The V end was cut by 10 bases, the J end by 13 bases, with 20 bases between. Here the CDR3 reads CAIPTGGTNQHF. CDR3 sequence (DNA): TGTGCCATTCCGACCGGGGGAACAAATCAGCATTTT.

This clonotype came up a few times. V gene TRBV20-1 combines with J gene TRBJ2-5; a weak D match, TRBD2 (6 bases). CDR1 and CDR2 (germline): DFQATT, SNEGSKA (reference sequence). The CDR3 runs to 18 residues. Trimming stripped 2 bases from V and 0 bases from J, with 22 bases between. CDR3 amino acids: CSARIFRGGARDQETQYF. CDR3 bases: TGCAGTGCTAGAATCTTTCGGGGCGGGGCAAGGGACCAAGAGACCCAGTACTTC.

The chain recombines TRBV6-2 or TRBV6-3 with TRBJ1-1; D is ambiguous. Per the germline V gene, CDR1 is MNHEY and CDR2 is SVGEGT. The CDR3 length is 16 residues. V shed 2 bases and J shed 2 bases, with 15 bases lying between them. This CDR3 reads CASSYDILYGNTEAFF. The CDR3 DNA follows: TGTGCCAGCAGTTACGACATCTTGTATGGTAACACTGAAGCTTTCTTT.

The sample holds a few counts of this clonotype. The genes are TRBV7-2 and TRBJ2-7, with D perhaps given as TRBD1 or TRBD2 (5 bases each). The CDR3 totals 16 residues. V was trimmed by 5 bases and J by 0 bases, leaving 17 bases between them. The germline CDR1 and CDR2 sequences are SGHTA and FQGNSA. CDR3 sequence reads: CASSPYRPGNSYEQYF. In DNA, the CDR3 is TGTGCCAGCAGCCCCTACAGGCCGGGAAACTCCTACGAGCAGTACTTC.

J is TRBJ2-1 and V is TRBV11-3; D might be TRBD1 or TRBD2, each matching 5 bases. The germline V and J ends were trimmed by 7 bases and 10 bases, with 20 bases remaining between them. CDR3 length: 14 amino acids. Germline V CDR1 and CDR2: SGHNT, YENEEA. CDR3 amino acids: CASTYQRGRREQFF. The CDR3 DNA reads as TGTGCCAGCACCTATCAACGGGGCAGACGAGAGCAGTTCTTC.

This clonotype has more than one count but fewer than ten. The chain carries TRBV29-1 and TRBJ2-1; 8 bases agree with TRBD2. V lost 7 bases and J lost 5; bases outside the gene matches: 7. There are 13 residues in the CDR3. Per the germline V gene, CDR1 is SQVTM and CDR2 is ANQGSEA. CDR3 region: CSAAGTRNNEQFF. The CDR3, as DNA: TGCAGCGCGGCCGGGACTAGAAACAATGAGCAGTTCTTC.

The chain employs TRBV5-5 and TRBJ1-6; D is undetermined. Germline V lookup: CDR1 SGHKS, CDR2 YYEKEE (reference sequence). Between the trimmed V and J ends, which lost 1 base and 7 bases, there was a span of 15 bases. The CDR3 contains 16 residues. The CDR3 nucleotides read TGTGCCAGCAGCTTGACGTCTTTTGTAGCCAATTCACCCCTCCACTTT. This codes for CASSLTSFVANSPLHF.

The rearrangement uses TRBV6-2 or TRBV6-3 and TRBJ2-7; 8 bases align to TRBD2. CDR1 is MNHEY and CDR2 is SVGEGT in the germline V gene. The CDR3 sequence is 14 residues long. The J segment lost 3 bases and the V segment lost 6 bases, leaving 7 bases of the junction unmatched. CDR3 sequence (DNA): TGTGCCAGCAGGTCCGGGACTAGTGTCTACGAGCAGTACTTC. It translates to CASRSGTSVYEQYF.

This clonotype has more than one count but fewer than ten. CDR3 amino acids: CASTGLRVNGYTF. In DNA, the CDR3 is TGTGCCAGCACCGGGCTAAGGGTCAATGGCTACACCTTC. The chain uses TRBV5-6 and TRBJ1-2, with D hard to call. Trimming cost V 6 bases and J 6 bases, with 15 bases left between them. Germline V gene data show CDR1 as SGHDT and CDR2 as YYEEEE. The CDR3 sequence is 13 residues long.

This clonotype was seen repeatedly, ten times or more. V is TRBV14 and J is TRBJ1-1; the D is unclear. The CDR3 is 11 residues long. CDR1 SGHDN and CDR2 FVKESK come from the germline V gene. The germline V and J ends were trimmed by 1 base and 6 bases, with 3 bases remaining between them. The CDR3 DNA follows: TGTGCCAGCAGCCAAGGGTCTGAAGCTTTCTTT. Translated, it gives CASSQGSEAFF.

The rearrangement uses TRBV5-1 and TRBJ2-5; TRBD1 might be the D (7 bases). The V gene's germline CDR1 is SGHRS and CDR2 YFSETQ. Trimming pared 0 bases from V and 2 bases from J, leaving 11 bases between. The CDR3 sequence is 15 residues long. CDR3 coding DNA: TGCGCCAGCAGCTTGGGCCCAGGGGGGCAAGAGACCCAGTACTTC. Amino acids: CASSLGPGGQETQYF.